This T cell receptor (beta chain) was identified in a study of neurological immune-mediated disorders. This clonotype has at least ten counts. Synthesis of cDNA was carried out by template-switch 5'RACE. The reaction used 10-nucleotide random UMIs. TCRdb itself ran the 5' RACE reads through MiXCR, one entry per CDR3 protein. The sample lists about 92,000 distinct CDR3 sequences, roughly 3.2% occurring once. The CDR3 extends over 12 amino acids. V gave up 6 bases and J gave up 7 bases, with 13 bases separating them. In germline, CDR1 is DFQATT, CDR2 SNEGSKA (reference sequence). The sample taken for sequencing was PBMCs. The TCR sequence derives from a woman in her forties or fifties with multiple sclerosis. The chain joins TRBV20-1 to TRBJ2-4, with D perhaps matching TRBD1 or TRBD2 (5 bases each). CDR3 amino acids: CSAFGTVNIQYF. As DNA, the CDR3 is TGCAGTGCCTTTGGGACGGTGAACATTCAGTACTTC.